Presented here are 15 T cell receptor beta chains from one specimen sequenced in a study of CD8 T cells in Susac syndrome. RNA totalling roughly 0.45 to 1 ug underwent reverse transcription with random hexamers. MiXCR was run by TCRdb on the immunoSEQ multiplex PCR reads, yielding one entry per CDR3 protein. The sample includes 77,000 or so distinct CDR3 sequences, 93% of them seen just once. Specimen: CD4+ T cells from PBMCs. Every receptor here comes from a human donor with Susac syndrome.

The chain recombines TRBV5-8 with TRBJ2-7; the D is unclear. The CDR3 sequence is 14 residues long. Trimming stripped 2 bases from V and 2 bases from J, with 11 bases between. CDR1 and CDR2 from the germline V gene are SGHTS and YDEGEE. In DNA form, the CDR3 reads TGTGCCAGCAGCTTCTGGGCAGAAGCCTACGAGCAGTACTTC. Translation: CASSFWAEAYEQYF.

This sequence joins TRBV7-9 and TRBJ2-1; D ambiguous. V lost 1 base to trimming and J lost 4 bases, with 2 bases between them. CDR3 length: 12 residues. CDR1 is SEHNR and CDR2 is FQNEAQ in the germline V gene (reference sequence). The CDR3 DNA follows: TGTGCCAGCAGCTTAGTTTACAATGAGCAGTTCTTC. Translating gives CASSLVYNEQFF.

This sequence joins TRBV7-2 and TRBJ2-1; 9 bases are a match to TRBD2. V trimming: 5 bases; J trimming: 6 bases; junction bases outside the gene matches: 14. CDR1 is SGHTA, CDR2 FQGNSA, per germline. This CDR3 spans 17 amino acids. The CDR3 is CASSRRGREGLGNEQFF. CDR3 DNA: TGTGCCAGCAGCCGACGTGGGCGGGAGGGTCTTGGCAATGAGCAGTTCTTC.

The chain employs TRBV24-1 and TRBJ2-3, with 8 bases lining up with TRBD1. The CDR3 length is 16 residues. Germline CDR1 KGHDR, CDR2 SFDVKD. J was trimmed by 2 bases and V by 3 bases; bases with no gene match: 6. CDR3 sequence reads: CATSDPPGQATDTQYF. The DNA of the CDR3 is TGTGCCACCAGTGATCCCCCGGGACAGGCCACAGATACGCAGTATTTT.

J is TRBJ1-6 and V is TRBV13; D is ambiguous. Germline assignment: CDR1 PRHDT and CDR2 FYEKMQ (reference sequence). Between the trimmed V and J ends, which lost 3 bases and 5 bases, there was a span of 8 bases. CDR3 size: 14 residues. CDR3 loop: CASSFRDHNSPLHF. The DNA for the CDR3 is TGTGCCAGCAGCTTCCGAGACCATAATTCACCCCTCCACTTT.

This sequence joins TRBV11-2 and TRBJ2-1, with 11 nucleotides matching TRBD1. Germline V gives CDR1 SGHAT, CDR2 FQNNGV. The CDR3 spans 16 residues. Trimming took 6 bases from V and 6 from J; bases not matched to a gene: 10. CDR3 region: CASRALGTGGSNEQFF. The CDR3 bases are TGTGCCAGCAGGGCCCTCGGGACAGGGGGAAGCAATGAGCAGTTCTTC. Using reference TRBV11-2 and TRBJ2-1 for the parts outside the CDR3, the full variable domain is EAGVAQSPRYKIIEKRQSVAFWCNPISGHATLYWYQQILGQGPKLLIQFQNNGVVDDSQLPKDRFSAERLKGVDSTLKIQPAKLEDSAVYLCASRALGTGGSNEQFFGPGTRLTVL.

The V gene is TRBV20-1, the J gene TRBJ2-5; the match to TRBD2 covers 8 bases. The CDR3 is 13 residues long. V gave up 6 bases and J gave up 5 bases; unmatched junction bases: 8. Germline V gene sequence: CDR1 DFQATT, CDR2 SNEGSKA (reference sequence). The CDR3 coding sequence is TGCAGTGCCGCACCACTAGCGGCGGAGACCCAGTACTTC. It encodes CSAAPLAAETQYF.

The V gene is TRBV19, the J gene TRBJ1-2, with a weak D call TRBD1 (5 bases). The CDR3 consists of 12 residues. V was shortened by 5 bases and J by 14 bases, with 18 bases between the two germline ends. Germline assignment: CDR1 LNHDA and CDR2 SQIVND (reference sequence). CDR3 DNA sequence: TGTGCCAGTAGTGACGGGTCAGGGAAATTAACCTTC. Its translation is CASSDGSGKLTF.

The table lists this clonotype with a count of one. This chain connects TRBV25-1 to TRBJ2-5, with 8 bases matching TRBD2. J lost 2 bases, V lost 4 bases, and 6 bases had no gene match. Germline CDR1 reads MGHDK; CDR2 reads SYGVNS. CDR3 length: 15 residues. CDR3 coding DNA: TGTGCCAGCAGTGTTGTAGCGGGGCAACAAGAGACCCAGTACTTC. As protein: CASSVVAGQQETQYF.

V is TRBV24-1 and J is TRBJ2-1; D is undetermined. CDR1 KGHDR and CDR2 SFDVKD come from the germline V gene. The V gene lost 1 base and the J gene lost 0 bases, with 6 bases spanning the gap. The CDR3 is 15 residues long. As DNA, the CDR3 is TGTGCCACCAGTGATTTAGGCAGCTCCTACAATGAGCAGTTCTTC. Translating it yields CATSDLGSSYNEQFF.

This chain joins TRBV7-2 and TRBJ1-1, with D unclear. The CDR3 contains 13 residues. With 2 bases removed from V and 6 bases from J, the gap between germline ends came to 10 bases. Germline values: CDR1 SGHTA, CDR2 FQGNSA. Here the CDR3 DNA reads TGTGCCAGCAGCTTAAGAAGGGAGGCTGAAGCTTTCTTT. It codes for CASSLRREAEAFF.

This rearrangement joins TRBV4-1 to TRBJ2-2, with D unresolved. Trimming cost V 1 base and J 1 base, with 4 bases left between them. The CDR3 has 14 amino acids. Germline V gives CDR1 MGHRA, CDR2 YSYEKL. CDR3 region: CASSQGMNTGELFF. The CDR3 nucleotides are TGCGCCAGCAGCCAAGGGATGAACACCGGGGAGCTGTTTTTT.

The rearrangement links TRBV5-1 to TRBJ2-6; 7 bases are shared with TRBD2. This CDR3 is 15 amino acids long. CDR1 and CDR2 (germline): SGHRS, YFSETQ. The V gene end was trimmed by 0 bases and the J gene end by 6 bases; junction bases not matched to a gene: 3. This chain's CDR3 is CASSLELAEANVLTF. CDR3 sequence (DNA): TGCGCCAGCAGCTTGGAGCTAGCGGAGGCCAACGTCCTGACTTTC.

The chain uses TRBV7-2 and TRBJ2-7; TRBD2 matches 8 bases. Losses at the gene ends were 1 base for V and 4 bases for J; bases not matched to a gene: 6. Germline CDR1 reads SGHTA; CDR2 reads FQGNSA. The length of the CDR3 is 15 residues. The CDR3 nucleotides read TGTGCCAGCAGCTTAGAAGTTAGCGGGATTTACGAGCAGTACTTC. This encodes CASSLEVSGIYEQYF.

The chain carries TRBV7-2 and TRBJ1-5; D not resolved. The CDR3 loop spans 13 amino acids. The germline V gene encodes CDR1 SGHTA and CDR2 FQGNSA. Deletions cut 7 bases from V and 7 bases from J, with 14 bases between. The CDR3, as DNA: TGTGCCAGCACCCCCGAGTCGGGGCAGCCCCAGCATTTT. Amino acids: CASTPESGQPQHF.